A single T cell receptor beta chain is shown here with its context. As yet, its antigen is unknown. PCR used 60 Vbeta primers and 13 Jbeta primers. Measured with immunoSEQ multiplex PCR; TCRdb has only the in-frame clones, and not every one. The sample lists some 130,000 clones; roughly 80% were seen once. These data originate in a study of cytomegalovirus exposure and HLA in healthy donors. Points from the study as a whole: Per published accounts, TCR beta sequences correctly predicted the HLA-A and HLA-B alleles of most subjects. Researchers counted about 150 TCR beta chains as cytomegalovirus-associated.

The CDR3 covers 15 residues. Losses at the gene ends were 4 bases for V and 8 bases for J; bases not matched to a gene: 8. Germline V gene lookup returns CDR1 SGHTS and CDR2 YDEGEE. The genes are TRBV5-8 and TRBJ1-4, with TRBD1 identical over 10 bases. Sample: PBMCs. The receptor was isolated from a male donor in good health and CMV-seropositive. The CDR3 loop reads CASSAGTGVWEKLFF. The DNA for the CDR3 is TGTGCCAGCAGCGCCGGGACAGGGGTGTGGGAAAAACTGTTTTTT.